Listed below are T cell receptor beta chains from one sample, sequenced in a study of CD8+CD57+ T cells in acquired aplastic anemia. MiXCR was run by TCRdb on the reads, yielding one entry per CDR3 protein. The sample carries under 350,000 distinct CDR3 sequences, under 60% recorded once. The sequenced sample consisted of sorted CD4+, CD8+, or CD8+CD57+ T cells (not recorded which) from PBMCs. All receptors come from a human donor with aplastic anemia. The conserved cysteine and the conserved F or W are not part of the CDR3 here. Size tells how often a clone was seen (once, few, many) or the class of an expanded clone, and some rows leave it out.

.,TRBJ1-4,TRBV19,ASSLGLSYNEKLF
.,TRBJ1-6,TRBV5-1,ASSFGQRGSPLH
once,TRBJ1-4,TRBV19,ASSAREKLF
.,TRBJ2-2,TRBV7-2,ASSPRTGSGELF
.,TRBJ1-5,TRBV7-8,ASSSYWDSHSNQPQH
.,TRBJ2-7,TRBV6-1,ASSLTGGLSYEQY
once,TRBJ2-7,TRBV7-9,ARQSTGQTYEQY
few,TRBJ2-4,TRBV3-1,ASSQGGAGAVKNIQY
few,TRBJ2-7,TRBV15,ATSRGRGLGYEQY
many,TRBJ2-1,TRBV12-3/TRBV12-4,ASSGVGLGNEQF
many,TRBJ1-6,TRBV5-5,ASSLVGGTGTNSPLH
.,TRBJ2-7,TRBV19,ASRKDEAYEQY
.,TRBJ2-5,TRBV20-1,SAVRFTGTGGETQY
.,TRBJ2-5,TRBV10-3,AIRRTGGGTQY
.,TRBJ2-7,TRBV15,ATSRDRAGGVYEQY
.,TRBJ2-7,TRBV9,ASRLAGGLNEQY
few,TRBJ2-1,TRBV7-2,ASWTTGSAYNEQF
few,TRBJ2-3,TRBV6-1,ASIRTGGVSDTQY
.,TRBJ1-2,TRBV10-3,AISAREQGSPYGYT
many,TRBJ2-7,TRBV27,ASSATGYEQY
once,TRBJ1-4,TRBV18,ASSPPGQGKMELF
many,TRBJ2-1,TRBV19,ASRGTSGNSYNEQF
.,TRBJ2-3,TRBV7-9,ASSLRTMVTQY
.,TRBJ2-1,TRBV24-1,ATSDPIINEQF
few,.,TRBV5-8,ASSSRETGYEQY
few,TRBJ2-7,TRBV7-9,ASSSAGTNYYEQY
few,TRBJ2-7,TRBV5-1,ASSSGTAAYEQY
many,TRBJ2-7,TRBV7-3,ASSLNLLDEQY
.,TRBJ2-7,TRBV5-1,ASSLLTGSYEQY
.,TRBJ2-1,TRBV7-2,ASRGTSGINEQF
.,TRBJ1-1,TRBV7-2,ASSSSAVGKAF